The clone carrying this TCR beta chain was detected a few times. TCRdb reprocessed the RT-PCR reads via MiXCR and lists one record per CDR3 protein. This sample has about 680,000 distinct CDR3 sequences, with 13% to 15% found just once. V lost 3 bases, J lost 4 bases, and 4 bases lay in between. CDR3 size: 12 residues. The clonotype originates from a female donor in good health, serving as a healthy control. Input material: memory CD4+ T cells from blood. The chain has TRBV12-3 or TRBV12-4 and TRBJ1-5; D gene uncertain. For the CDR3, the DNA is TGTGCCAGCAGTTTTGAAAATCAGCCCCAGCATTTT. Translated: CASSFENQPQHF.